The source of this TCR beta chain is a study of blood T cell repertoires in COVID-19 (dated by TCRdb to about 2020). For context, the study as a whole: Samples covering the acute and convalescent phases of COVID-19 were provided by collaborators in the United States, Italy and Spain. The dataset comprised deeply sampled blood TCRbeta repertoires from subjects exposed to, actively infected with, or recovered from COVID-19. The material from the prospective study consisted of cDNA or gDNA derived from T cells, B-cell-depleted T cells, or PBMCs. The repertoires were released in a freely available public database intended as a resource for research on the immune response to SARS-CoV-2. HLA class I and class II types, where available, came from metadata supplied by the sample provider rather than from assay-based typing. Nearly every sample came with metadata listing a de-identified subject ID, COVID-19 status, age in years and sex. Samples were obtained from the ongoing ImmuneRACE study (first 160 participants) and from 1,200 or so subjects provided by 6 global collaborators.

As concerns this clone: The specificity of this receptor is unknown. No much larger clone is present one base from it, and per-base qualities are unavailable.

The immunoSEQ Assay, a bias-controlled multiplex PCR, was used to amplify TCRbeta CDR3 regions from genomic DNA. As for the authors' bioinformatics: The number of nucleated cells in each sample was estimated from the amplification of reference gene primers within the assay. To quantify the absolute abundance of each unique TCRbeta CDR3 rearrangement, sequence reads were collapsed and filtered. For each sample, productive Simpson clonality was calculated as the square root of Simpson's diversity index over productive rearrangements. Here the immuneACCESS table is served through TCRdb, limited to in-frame sequences with V and J called. Missing clones are a known gap in these copies; in checked studies unresolved V genes cover under half, and the rest lacks a known reason. V, J and clone size derive from that table, while D and trimming were established from the DNA sequence. The sample profile shows some 100,000 clones; 85% to 90% of them were found once. In total, the top ten clones hold about 13% of the sample.

Points the paper makes about the study in general: The amount of clinical and demographic metadata varied by source and participant and was provided uncurated.

Trimming accounts for 3 bases at V and 4 bases at J, while the number of junction bases matched to no gene is 5. Spanning cysteine to phenylalanine, the CDR3 consists of 16 amino acids. Only the CDR3 DNA is retained, 48 bases long and in frame from the first base. The germline V gene sets CDR1 to SGHAT and CDR2 to FQNNGV. The collaborating institutions used their own protocols to collect whole blood in K2EDTA tubes. For TCRbeta analysis, collaborators shipped samples as frozen whole blood, isolated PBMCs, or DNA extracted from either of those sample types. The sequence derives from a human donor in a cohort sampled during active COVID-19. Sequenced input: peripheral blood. The chain is assembled from TRBV11-2 and TRBJ2-1; 11 bases in between match TRBD2. The CDR3 sequence is CASSLVGTSGYNEQFF. The bases are TGTGCCAGCAGCTTGGTAGGGACTAGCGGATACAATGAGCAGTTCTTC.